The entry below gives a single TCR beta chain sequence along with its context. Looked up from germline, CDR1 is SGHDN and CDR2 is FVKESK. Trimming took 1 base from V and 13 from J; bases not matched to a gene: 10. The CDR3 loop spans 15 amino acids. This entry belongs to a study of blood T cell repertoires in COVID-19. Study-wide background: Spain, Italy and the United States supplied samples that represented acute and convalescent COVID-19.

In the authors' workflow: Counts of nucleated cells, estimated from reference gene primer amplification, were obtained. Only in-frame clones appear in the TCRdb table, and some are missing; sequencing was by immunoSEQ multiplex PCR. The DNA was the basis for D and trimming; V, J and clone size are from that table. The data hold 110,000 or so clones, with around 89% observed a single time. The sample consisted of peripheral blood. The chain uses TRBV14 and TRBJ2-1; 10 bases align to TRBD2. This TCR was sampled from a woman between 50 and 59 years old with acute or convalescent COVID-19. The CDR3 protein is CASSQGSGSGGEQFF. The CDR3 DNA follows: TGTGCCAGCAGCCAAGGATCCGGAAGCGGGGGGGAACAGTTCTTC.